Shown below are 10 T cell receptor beta chains from a single sample sequenced in a study of beta chain features in type 1 diabetes. Findings and limits, study-wide: TCRB CDR3s were moderately but significantly shorter in Type 1 diabetes patients in all four CD4+ subsets.

No antigen is known for these receptors. The sequenced template was cDNA made from the entire isolated RNA. Libraries were prepared by immunoSEQ multiplex PCR; TCRdb keeps only in-frame clonotypes and omits some of them. The sample includes 640,000 or so clones, over 12% of them seen just once. Sequenced sample: naive CD4+ T cells from blood. The receptors stem from a young man with type 1 diabetes.

This clone occurred a few times. The same CDR3 arises from other DNA sequences in this sample as well. This rearrangement joins TRBV5-6 to TRBJ1-1; D unclear. Per the germline V gene, CDR1 is SGHDT and CDR2 is YYEEEE. Trimming pared 0 bases from V and 1 base from J, leaving 7 bases between. This CDR3 has 14 residues. The chain's CDR3 is CASSLVSANTEAFF. CDR3 DNA sequence: TGTGCCAGCAGCTTGGTCAGTGCGAACACTGAAGCTTTCTTT.

This clone occurred a few times. The rearrangement joins TRBV28 to TRBJ1-2; D remains ambiguous. The germline CDR1 and CDR2 sequences are MDHEN and SYDVKM. Trimming pared 5 bases from V and 4 bases from J, leaving 11 bases between. The length of the CDR3 is 13 residues. The CDR3 reads CASSEREVYGYTF. The CDR3 nucleotides read TGTGCCAGCAGTGAGAGGGAGGTCTATGGCTACACCTTC.

This clone appeared a few times. The V and J genes are TRBV19 and TRBJ2-1; 11 bases match TRBD2. The germline CDR1 and CDR2 sequences are LNHDA and SQIVND (reference sequence). The V gene end was trimmed by 7 bases and the J gene end by 6 bases; junction bases not matched to a gene: 2. The CDR3 contains 13 residues. The CDR3 spells CASIAGGFNEQFF. The CDR3 DNA sequence: TGTGCCAGTATAGCGGGAGGGTTCAATGAGCAGTTCTTC.

The rearrangement links TRBV11-3 to TRBJ2-1; D is unresolved. Between the trimmed V and J ends, which lost 5 bases and 8 bases, there was a span of 10 bases. Germline lookup yields CDR1 SGHNT and CDR2 YENEEA. The CDR3 has 12 residues. The CDR3, as DNA: TGTGCCAGCAGCCTTCACCCGGATGAGCAGTTCTTC. It encodes CASSLHPDEQFF.

The rearrangement uses TRBV2 and TRBJ2-5, with a weak D call TRBD2 (6 bases). Trimming removed 4 bases from V and 1 base from J, with 10 bases in between. The CDR3 contains 14 residues. Germline V lookup: CDR1 SNHLY, CDR2 FYNNEI. Written as DNA, the CDR3 is TGTGCCAGCAGTGTGGGGGGTCTCCAAGAGACCCAGTACTTC. Residues: CASSVGGLQETQYF.

This chain uses TRBV7-9 with TRBJ1-2; perhaps TRBD1 as D (6 bases). CDR3 length: 16 amino acids. Germline-derived CDR1 and CDR2 are SEHNR and FQNEAQ (reference sequence). The V end was cut by 5 bases, the J end by 1 base, with 17 bases between. CDR3 protein: CASSPRTGSDNYGYTF. The CDR3 nucleotides are TGTGCCAGCAGCCCCCGTACAGGGAGCGATAACTATGGCTACACCTTC. The full variable domain, in which reference TRBV7-9 and TRBJ1-2 provide the parts outside the CDR3, is DTGVSQNPRHKITKRGQNVTFRCDPISEHNRLYWYRQTLGQGPEFLTYFQNEAQLEKSRLLSDRFSAERPKGSFSTLEIQRTEQGDSAMYLCASSPRTGSDNYGYTFGSGTRLTVV.

The gene calls are TRBV6-5 and TRBJ1-6, with D unclear. The germline CDR1 and CDR2 sequences are MNHEY and SVGAGI. The CDR3 length is 13 residues. The V gene lost 2 bases and the J gene lost 7 bases, with 6 bases spanning the gap. CDR3 residues: CASSYEGNSPLHF. The CDR3 nucleotides read TGTGCCAGCAGTTACGAGGGCAATTCACCCCTCCACTTT.

This clone was counted only a few times. V and J are TRBV27 and TRBJ1-5; 10 nucleotides align to TRBD1. Unmatched junction bases numbered 10, after V lost 5 bases and J lost 0 bases. CDR1 is MNHEY and CDR2 is SMNVEV in the germline V gene (reference sequence). The CDR3 is 18 residues long. The CDR3 sequence: CASSPRRTGGSSNQPQHF. CDR3 coding DNA: TGTGCCAGCAGTCCCCGTCGGACAGGGGGATCTAGCAATCAGCCCCAGCATTTT.

This clone has just a few counts. This chain uses TRBV7-9 with TRBJ2-2; 9 bases are shared with TRBD1. After removal of 6 bases from V and 4 bases from J, the junction contained 6 bases not matched to a gene. Germline V gene sequence: CDR1 SEHNR, CDR2 FQNEAQ (reference sequence). The CDR3 has 15 amino acids. The CDR3 region is CASSRTGGSTGELFF. CDR3 sequence (DNA): TGTGCCAGCAGTCGAACAGGGGGCAGCACCGGGGAGCTGTTTTTT.

The J gene is TRBJ1-2, the V gene TRBV30, with no clear D. CDR1 is GTSNPN, CDR2 SVGIG, per germline (reference sequence). The CDR3 has 12 residues. With 2 bases removed from V and 2 bases from J, the gap between germline ends came to 6 bases. CDR3 sequence: CAWSQENYGYTF. The DNA of the CDR3 is TGTGCCTGGAGTCAGGAAAACTATGGCTACACCTTC.